Listed here are 25 T cell receptor beta chains from one sample, sequenced in a study of shared clonotypes between healthy human individuals. The protocol was immunoSEQ multiplex PCR, while the TCRdb copy is restricted to in-frame clones and leaves out a portion. The data contain about half a million clones, 60% to 80% of them singletons. Sequenced material: PBMCs. The receptor source for this set is a middle-aged woman in good health. Some clones in this sample may be carry-over from other donors' samples.

In its sample, this clone was seen once. The CDR3, as DNA: TGTGCCTGGAGTGTAAGTCAGGTTGAAGCTTTCTTT. It specifies CAWSVSQVEAFF. The chain has TRBV30 and TRBJ1-1; D is uncertain. Germline values: CDR1 GTSNPN, CDR2 SVGIG (reference sequence). The CDR3 loop spans 12 amino acids. Trimming took off 0 bases at V and 7 bases at J, with 9 bases between the two ends.

The chain has TRBV7-2 and TRBJ2-7; 10 bases agree with TRBD2. The CDR3 covers 14 residues. The junction had 4 bases not matched to a gene; V was cut back by 5 bases and J by 3 bases. The germline V gene has CDR1 SGHTA and CDR2 FQGNSA. CDR3: CASSEGLARYEQYF. The CDR3 coding sequence is TGTGCCAGCAGCGAGGGACTAGCGCGCTACGAGCAGTACTTC.

The chain has TRBV6-1 and TRBJ1-1; D unresolved. The CDR3 is made up of 15 amino acids. V lost 2 bases and J 1 base, leaving 11 bases between the germline ends. Looked up from germline, CDR1 is MNHNS and CDR2 is SASEGT. DNA of the CDR3: TGTGCCAGCAGTGAAACTGCGACGGAGAACACTGAAGCTTTCTTT. Its translation: CASSETATENTEAFF.

V is TRBV6-5 and J is TRBJ2-5; D not certain. V was clipped by 10 bases and J by 5 bases, with 8 bases between them. CDR3 length equals 10 residues. Germline CDR1 MNHEY, CDR2 SVGAGI. The CDR3 loop reads CATLRETQYF. CDR3 in DNA: TGTGCCACCCTGAGGGAGACCCAGTACTTC.

For this clone: The likely explanation is a read error, given a far larger clone one base away. The same CDR3 can be traced to other DNA sequences in this sample. CDR3 loop: CSSRLRGRGGYTF. In DNA form, the CDR3 reads TGCAGCTCCCGACTGAGGGGGCGCGGGGGCTACACCTTC. The gene calls are TRBV29-1 and TRBJ1-2; 7 nucleotides align to TRBD1. The germline CDR1 and CDR2 sequences are SQVTM and ANQGSEA. This CDR3 contains 13 residues. V was clipped by 8 bases and J by 8 bases; unmatched bases: 14.

CDR3 residues: CASSLSAYDSGSTDTQYF. The CDR3 DNA follows: TGTGCCAGCAGTTTATCCGCTTATGATAGCGGGAGTACAGATACGCAGTATTTT. The rearrangement uses TRBV27 and TRBJ2-3, with 9 bases aligning to TRBD2. V trimming: 0 bases; J trimming: 3 bases; junction bases outside the gene matches: 10. This CDR3 comprises 18 residues. The germline V gene encodes CDR1 MNHEY and CDR2 SMNVEV (reference sequence).

The genes are TRBV29-1 and TRBJ1-5, with D unresolved. The CDR3 runs to 12 residues. CDR1 and CDR2 (germline): SQVTM, ANQGSEA. The V gene lost 5 bases and the J gene lost 4 bases, with 9 bases spanning the gap. The CDR3 coding sequence is TGCAGCGTTCAGTCGGGGAATCAGCCCCAGCATTTT. The encoded protein is CSVQSGNQPQHF.

The chain is built from TRBV9 and TRBJ2-5; TRBD1 agrees at 8 bases. The assigned J gene may be wrong: the sequence end matches TRBJ2-7 better. Germline loops: CDR1 SGDLS, CDR2 YYNGEE. The CDR3 contains 14 residues. The chain's CDR3 is CASSVQGASHEQYF. For the CDR3, the DNA is TGTGCCAGCAGCGTACAGGGGGCTTCTCACGAGCAGTACTTC.

The rearrangement joins TRBV6-4 to TRBJ2-2; 11 bases fit TRBD2. The germline gives CDR1 MRHNA, CDR2 SNTAGT. J lost 3 bases, V lost 3 bases, and 0 bases had no gene match. The CDR3 is 15 amino acids. The CDR3 protein is CASSELAGDTGELFF. The CDR3 DNA follows: TGTGCCAGCAGTGAACTAGCGGGAGACACCGGGGAGCTGTTTTTT.

Points on this clone: A read error may be the cause here, since a much bigger clone is one base away. The rearrangement links TRBV7-9 to TRBJ2-3; D possibly uses TRBD1 or TRBD2 (5 bases each). CDR1 and CDR2 (germline): SEHNR, FQNEAQ (reference sequence). CDR3 size: 14 residues. The CDR3 is CASSFLTNTGTQYF. The CDR3 nucleotides are TGTGCCAGCAGCTTTTTGACTAACACAGGTACGCAGTATTTT.

V usage is TRBV2 and J usage is TRBJ2-2; 9 bases fit TRBD1. Germline V gene data show CDR1 as SNHLY and CDR2 as FYNNEI. This CDR3 has 15 residues. J lost 5 bases, V lost 10 bases, and 11 bases had no gene match. CDR3 protein: CATSRDRVGTGELFF. Written as DNA, the CDR3 is TGTGCCACCTCACGGGACAGGGTGGGGACCGGGGAGCTGTTTTTT.

The chain couples TRBV5-1 to TRBJ2-7; TRBD1 agrees at 7 bases. V lost 0 bases and J lost 6; bases outside the gene matches: 6. There are 14 residues in the CDR3. From germline, CDR1 is SGHRS and CDR2 YFSETQ. CDR3 DNA: TGCGCCAGCAGCTTGGAACAGGGGCTGGGCGAGCAGTACTTC. This translates into CASSLEQGLGEQYF. Together with reference TRBV5-1 and TRBJ2-7, the CDR3 gives the full variable domain: KAGVTQTPRYLIKTRGQQVTLSCSPISGHRSVSWYQQTPGQGLQFLFEYFSETQRNKGNFPGRFSGRQFSNSRSEMNVSTLELGDSALYLCASSLEQGLGEQYFGPGTRLTVT.

The chain links TRBV28 to TRBJ2-7, with D unresolved. The CDR3 spans 14 residues. Trimming shortened V by 4 bases and J by 1 base, and 11 bases separated the two germline ends. CDR1 is MDHEN, CDR2 SYDVKM, per germline. The CDR3 nucleotides are TGTGCCAGCAGTTCAGACTCACCTTCCTACGAGCAGTACTTC. This codes for CASSSDSPSYEQYF.

The J gene is TRBJ1-5, the V gene TRBV4-1; no definite D call. V was pared by 4 bases and J by 6 bases, with 10 bases between. Germline V gives CDR1 MGHRA, CDR2 YSYEKL. CDR3 length: 13 amino acids. The CDR3 loop reads CASSLRLSQPQHF. The CDR3 DNA sequence: TGCGCCAGCAGCCTCCGGCTCTCTCAGCCCCAGCATTTT.

On this clone: Other nucleotide sequences in the sample specify the same CDR3. The CDR3 bases are TGTGCCTGGAGTGTACGCGGCAATCAGCCCCAGCATTTT. It translates to CAWSVRGNQPQHF. V usage is TRBV30 and J usage is TRBJ1-5; D is uncertain. Germline CDR1 and CDR2: GTSNPN and SVGIG (reference sequence). V was shortened by 0 bases and J by 2 bases, with 5 bases between the two germline ends. The CDR3 length is 13 residues.

The genes are TRBV4-2 and TRBJ2-1, with TRBD2 identical over 8 bases. Per the germline V gene, CDR1 is LGHNA and CDR2 is YNFKEQ. Trimming cost V 1 base and J 8 bases; bases outside gene matches: 10. CDR3 length: 16 residues. In nucleotides, the CDR3 is TGTGCCAGCAGCCAAGTTGCCCAGCGGGAGTTGGATGAGCAGTTCTTC. Protein: CASSQVAQRELDEQFF.

The rearrangement links TRBV7-9 to TRBJ2-1; the match to TRBD2 covers 9 bases. Germline CDR1 and CDR2: SEHNR and FQNEAQ (reference sequence). The CDR3 length is 14 residues. The J segment lost 10 bases and the V segment lost 2 bases, leaving 6 bases of the junction unmatched. The CDR3 is CASSLNSGSAEQFF. In DNA form, the CDR3 reads TGTGCCAGCAGCTTAAATAGCGGGAGTGCGGAGCAGTTCTTC.

A word on this clone: A much more abundant neighbour one base away suggests this may be a read error. The chain combines TRBV6-4 with TRBJ2-2; D gene unclear. This CDR3 is 13 amino acids long. Germline V gene data show CDR1 as MRHNA and CDR2 as SNTAGT. V was pared by 2 bases and J by 3 bases, with 4 bases between. The CDR3 spells CASSDPDTGELFF. CDR3 bases: TGTGCCAGCAGTGACCCGGACACCGGGGAGCTGTTTTTT.

The rearrangement joins TRBV6-6 to TRBJ1-1, with D perhaps matching TRBD1 (5 bases). Per germline, CDR1 MNHNY and CDR2 SVGAGI (reference sequence). The CDR3 spans 16 residues. Trimming removed 4 bases from V and 0 bases from J, with 15 bases in between. This CDR3 is CASSSTDMGMNTEAFF. CDR3 in DNA: TGTGCCAGCAGTTCCACGGACATGGGGATGAACACTGAAGCTTTCTTT.

The chain has TRBV2 and TRBJ1-4, with D uncertain. Germline loops: CDR1 SNHLY, CDR2 FYNNEI. There are 13 residues in the CDR3. The V end was cut by 8 bases, the J end by 5 bases, with 12 bases between. The CDR3 bases are TGTGCCAGCCGAAACCGGGGAAATGAAAAACTGTTTTTT. As protein: CASRNRGNEKLFF.

The chain recombines TRBV2 with TRBJ2-7, with 10 positions matching TRBD2. The CDR3 sequence is 16 residues long. V lost 0 bases, J lost 2 bases, and 4 bases stayed unmatched. The germline V gene encodes CDR1 SNHLY and CDR2 FYNNEI. This chain's CDR3 is CASSEAGTSVAYEQYF. DNA for the CDR3: TGTGCCAGCAGTGAAGCGGGGACTAGCGTGGCCTACGAGCAGTACTTC.

The J gene is TRBJ2-7, the V gene TRBV27; tentative D call: TRBD2 (5 bases). The V gene lost 3 bases and the J gene lost 0 bases, with 9 bases spanning the gap. Germline-derived CDR1 and CDR2 are MNHEY and SMNVEV (reference sequence). CDR3 length equals 14 residues. Written as DNA, the CDR3 is TGTGCCAGCAGTTTTAGCGCCGGCTCCTACGAGCAGTACTTC. Translation gives CASSFSAGSYEQYF.

In this sample, this clone turned up once. With only one base between it and a far larger clone, this is likely a read error. The rearrangement links TRBV30 to TRBJ1-2; D not resolved. V was clipped by 4 bases and J by 4 bases, with 4 bases between them. Germline V gene sequence: CDR1 GTSNPN, CDR2 SVGIG (reference sequence). This CDR3 contains 10 residues. The CDR3: CAWNGYGYTF. Written as DNA, the CDR3 is TGTGCCTGGAACGGCTATGGCTACACCTTC.

This clone came up a few times. The V and J genes are TRBV10-3 and TRBJ2-1, with a possible D match to TRBD2 (6 bases). V lost 3 bases and J 5 bases, leaving 8 bases between the germline ends. Germline V gene data show CDR1 as ENHRY and CDR2 as SYGVKD. The CDR3 loop spans 13 amino acids. This CDR3 is CAISDGTHNEQFF. In nucleotides, the CDR3 is TGTGCCATCAGTGATGGGACTCACAATGAGCAGTTCTTC.

In this sample, this clone turned up once. The chain has TRBV6-6 and TRBJ1-2; tentatively, D is TRBD1 (5 bases). The CDR3 has 14 amino acids. Trimming pared 4 bases from V and 8 bases from J, leaving 17 bases between. CDR1 MNHNY and CDR2 SVGAGI come from the germline V gene (reference sequence). CDR3 sequence: CASSSPVTERGYTF. The CDR3 DNA reads TGTGCCAGCAGTTCCCCTGTGACAGAGCGAGGCTACACCTTC.